A single sample is the source of the 18 T cell receptor beta chains below, sequenced in a study of OX40 agonist ivuxolimab in advanced cancers. Clones were sequenced by immunoSEQ multiplex PCR, and TCRdb holds only the in-frame ones, with some missing. This sample yields approximately 35,000 clones, of which about 80% are seen a single time; 20% to 25% belongs to the top ten. The sample here was CD4+ or CD8+ T cells sorted from blood, taken in a trial of the OX40 agonist ivuxolimab. All receptors derive from an adult with an advanced solid tumor such as melanoma, head and neck, liver or kidney cancer.

J is TRBJ2-2 and V is TRBV9, with D possibly TRBD2 on 6 matching bases. V lost 4 bases to trimming and J lost 4 bases, with 17 bases between them. CDR1 is SGDLS, CDR2 YYNGEE, per germline. This CDR3 has 16 amino acids. Written as DNA, the CDR3 is TGTGCCAGCAGCCCGAGCTCGGGGGTTTTCACCGGGGAGCTGTTTTTT. It encodes CASSPSSGVFTGELFF.

The chain carries TRBV6-1 and TRBJ2-3; 10 bases align to TRBD2. This CDR3 has 16 residues. The V segment lost 3 bases and the J segment 5 bases; nucleotides outside the gene matches: 8. Looked up from germline, CDR1 is MNHNS and CDR2 is SASEGT. CDR3 in amino acids: CASSELAGAGRDTQYF. The CDR3 region has the DNA TGTGCCAGCAGTGAGCTAGCGGGGGCCGGTAGAGATACGCAGTATTTT.

The gene calls are TRBV12-2 and TRBJ1-2. TRBV12-2 is a pseudogene segment. This CDR3 contains 18 residues. The CDR3: CASRLRAGLWRGDYGYTF. In nucleotides, the CDR3 is TGTGCAAGTCGCTTAAGGGCAGGGCTTTGGCGCGGGGATTATGGCTACACCTTC.

This clone was seen a single time. The chain carries TRBV18 and TRBJ1-1, with D uncertain. The germline gives CDR1 KGHSH, CDR2 LQKENI. V lost 5 bases to trimming and J lost 0 bases, with 7 bases between them. The CDR3 has 13 amino acids. CDR3 nucleotide sequence: TGTGCCAGCTCATCGACGGTGAACACTGAAGCTTTCTTT. As protein: CASSSTVNTEAFF. Filled out from reference TRBV18 and TRBJ1-1, the complete variable domain reads NAGVMQNPRHLVRRRGQEARLRCSPMKGHSHVYWYRQLPEEGLKFMVYLQKENIIDESGMPKERFSAEFPKEGPSILRIQQVVRGDSAAYFCASSSTVNTEAFFGQGTRLTVV.

The rearrangement joins TRBV6-1 to TRBJ1-1; maybe TRBD1 (5 bases). V lost 4 bases, J lost 1 base, and 13 bases lay in between. This CDR3 comprises 15 residues. The V gene's germline CDR1 is MNHNS and CDR2 SASEGT. CDR3 in DNA: TGTGCCAGCAGTGGAGGGACTACAGGGAACACTGAAGCTTTCTTT. This translates into CASSGGTTGNTEAFF.

The gene calls are TRBV19 and TRBJ1-1, with D perhaps matching TRBD1 (5 bases). The germline V gene encodes CDR1 LNHDA and CDR2 SQIVND (reference sequence). The CDR3 has 14 residues. Trimming left V 3 bases short and J 1 base short, with 9 bases between. CDR3 in amino acids: CASSIVTGNTEAFF. The CDR3 DNA is TGTGCCAGTAGTATTGTTACAGGGAACACTGAAGCTTTCTTT.

This chain connects TRBV27 to TRBJ2-7; TRBD1 is a possible D gene (7 bases). Germline CDR1 is MNHEY and CDR2 is SMNVEV (reference sequence). The CDR3 loop spans 14 amino acids. Trimming took off 3 bases at V and 6 bases at J, with 15 bases between the two ends. For the CDR3, the DNA is TGTGCCAGCAGTTTCTACCCAGGGGGGTTCGAGCAGTACTTC. Translated: CASSFYPGGFEQYF.

This chain links TRBV27 with TRBJ2-5; the D gene is possibly TRBD1 (5 bases). The CDR3 covers 13 residues. Germline lookup yields CDR1 MNHEY and CDR2 SMNVEV (reference sequence). Trimming cost V 1 base and J 7 bases, with 10 bases left between them. CDR3 sequence (DNA): TGTGCCAGCAGTTTATACGTAAGGGGGACCCAGTACTTC. Amino acids: CASSLYVRGTQYF.

The table lists this clone with a count of one. V and J are TRBV18 and TRBJ2-1, with D tentatively TRBD1 or TRBD2 (5 bases each). Per germline, CDR1 KGHSH and CDR2 LQKENI. The CDR3 contains 17 residues. The V and J ends lost 4 bases and 3 bases respectively, with 19 bases between them. The DNA of the CDR3 is TGTGCCAGCTCACACGACTCCGGGGCCTCTTTCTACAATGAGCAGTTCTTC. It codes for CASSHDSGASFYNEQFF.

The chain links TRBV5-4 to TRBJ2-3, with TRBD2 matching 8 bases. The CDR3 has 15 amino acids. V lost 2 bases, J lost 1 base, and 3 bases stayed unmatched. Germline V gene sequence: CDR1 SGHNT, CDR2 YYREEE (reference sequence). The CDR3 region is CASSFSAGGTDTQYF. The CDR3 DNA sequence: TGTGCCAGCAGCTTTTCAGCGGGGGGCACAGATACGCAGTATTTT.

Comments on this clone: The conserved closing phenylalanine or tryptophan is absent in this CDR3, likely reflecting a read error. The genes are TRBV5-1 and TRBJ2-7; D is unresolved. Trimming stripped 0 bases from V and 4 bases from J, with 14 bases between. In germline, CDR1 is SGHRS, CDR2 YFSETQ. This CDR3 contains 15 residues. The DNA of the CDR3 is TGCGCCAGCAGCTTGGATACCGGAACAATTTACGAGCAGTACCTC. Protein sequence: CASSLDTGTIYEQYL.

The V call is TRBV27, the J call TRBJ2-2, with a weak D call TRBD1 (6 bases). Trimming removed 6 bases at V and 5 bases at J, with 13 bases between. Germline CDR1 MNHEY, CDR2 SMNVEV (reference sequence). This CDR3 has 14 residues. The CDR3 DNA reads TGTGCCAGCAGGCCTCAGGGGAATACCGGGGAGCTGTTTTTT. Protein: CASRPQGNTGELFF.

This sequence joins TRBV11-2 and TRBJ2-7; 9 bases match TRBD1. The germline CDR1 and CDR2 sequences are SGHAT and FQNNGV. V lost 2 bases, J lost 1 base, and 3 bases stayed unmatched. The CDR3 covers 15 residues. CDR3 sequence reads: CASSLTGGSSYEQYF. CDR3 in DNA: TGTGCCAGCAGCTTAACAGGGGGCAGTTCCTACGAGCAGTACTTC.

The chain combines TRBV10-3 with TRBJ1-1; weak D call: TRBD1 (6 bases). Germline V lookup: CDR1 ENHRY, CDR2 SYGVKD. The CDR3 is 13 amino acids. V was pared by 4 bases and J by 7 bases, with 13 bases between. The CDR3 bases are TGTGCCATCAGTGTAGGGGGGGCGGTTGAAGCTTTCTTT. Translated: CAISVGGAVEAFF.

This chain connects TRBV6-1 to TRBJ2-1; 8 bases are a match to TRBD1. Looked up from germline, CDR1 is MNHNS and CDR2 is SASEGT. The CDR3 extends over 16 amino acids. V lost 4 bases and J lost 6; bases outside the gene matches: 11. CDR3: CASSALPGQASNEQFF. In DNA form, the CDR3 reads TGTGCCAGCAGTGCACTACCGGGACAGGCGTCCAATGAGCAGTTCTTC.

The chain uses TRBV16 and TRBJ2-7, with 8 bases that match TRBD1. Trimming removed 1 base from V and 2 bases from J; junction bases left unmatched: 4. Germline CDR1 is KGHSY and CDR2 is FQNENV. This CDR3 has 15 residues. This CDR3 reads CASSQLGQAAYEQYF. CDR3 nucleotides: TGTGCCAGCAGCCAATTGGGACAGGCCGCCTACGAGCAGTACTTC.

The rearrangement links TRBV6-1 to TRBJ2-1, with D uncertain. Trimming pared 0 bases from V and 2 bases from J, leaving 11 bases between. This CDR3 contains 16 residues. Germline loops: CDR1 MNHNS, CDR2 SASEGT. CDR3 in DNA: TGTGCCAGCAGTGAAGCCAGTCTGATACCCTACAATGAGCAGTTCTTC. It translates to CASSEASLIPYNEQFF.

This chain links TRBV2 with TRBJ2-7; D uncertain. Trimming cost V 6 bases and J 2 bases, with 8 bases left between them. Germline V lookup: CDR1 SNHLY, CDR2 FYNNEI. The CDR3 is 12 amino acids. CDR3 DNA sequence: TGTGCCAGCAGCGACGGAACCTACGAGCAGTACTTC. It encodes CASSDGTYEQYF.